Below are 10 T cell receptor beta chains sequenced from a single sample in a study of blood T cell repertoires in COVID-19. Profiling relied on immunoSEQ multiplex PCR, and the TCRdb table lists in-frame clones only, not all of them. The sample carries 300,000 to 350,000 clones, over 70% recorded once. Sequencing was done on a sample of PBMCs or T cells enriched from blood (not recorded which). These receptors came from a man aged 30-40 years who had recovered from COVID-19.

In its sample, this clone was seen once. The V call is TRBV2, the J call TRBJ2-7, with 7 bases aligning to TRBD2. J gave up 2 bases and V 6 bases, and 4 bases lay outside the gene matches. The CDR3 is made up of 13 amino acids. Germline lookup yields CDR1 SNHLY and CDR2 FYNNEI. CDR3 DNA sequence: TGTGCCAGCAGCCCCGGGACTACCTACGAGCAGTACTTC. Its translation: CASSPGTTYEQYF.

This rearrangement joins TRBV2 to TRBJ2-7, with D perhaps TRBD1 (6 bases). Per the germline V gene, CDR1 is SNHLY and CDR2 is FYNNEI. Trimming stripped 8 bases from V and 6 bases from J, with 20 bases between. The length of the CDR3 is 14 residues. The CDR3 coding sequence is TGTGCCAGCCGGAATACTGCTGGGGGCCTCGAGCAGTACTTC. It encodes CASRNTAGGLEQYF.

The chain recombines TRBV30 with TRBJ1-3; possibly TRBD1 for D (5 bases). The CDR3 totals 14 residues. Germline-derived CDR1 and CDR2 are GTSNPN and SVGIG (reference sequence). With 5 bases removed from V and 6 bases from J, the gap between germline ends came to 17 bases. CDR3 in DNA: TGTGCCTGGGCCAACAAACGACAGCTAAACACCATATATTTT. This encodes CAWANKRQLNTIYF.

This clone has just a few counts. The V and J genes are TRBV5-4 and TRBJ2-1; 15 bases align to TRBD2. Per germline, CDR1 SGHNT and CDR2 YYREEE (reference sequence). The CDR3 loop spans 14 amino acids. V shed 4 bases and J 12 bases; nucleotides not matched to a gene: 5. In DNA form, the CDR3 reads TGTGCCAGCAGCAAAGGGACTAGCGGGGGGAGGCAGTTCTTC. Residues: CASSKGTSGGRQFF.

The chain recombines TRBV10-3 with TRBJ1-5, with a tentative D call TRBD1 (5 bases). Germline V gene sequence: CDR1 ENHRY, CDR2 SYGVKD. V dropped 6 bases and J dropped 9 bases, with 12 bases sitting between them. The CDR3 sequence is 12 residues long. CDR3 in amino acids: CAIRGPGGPQHF. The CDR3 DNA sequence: TGTGCCATCAGGGGCCCGGGGGGGCCCCAGCATTTT.

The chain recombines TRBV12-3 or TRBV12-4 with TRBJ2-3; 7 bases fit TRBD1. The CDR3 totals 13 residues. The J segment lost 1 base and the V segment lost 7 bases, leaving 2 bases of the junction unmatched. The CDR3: CASTGQGTDTQYF. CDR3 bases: TGTGCCAGCACTGGACAGGGCACAGATACGCAGTATTTT.

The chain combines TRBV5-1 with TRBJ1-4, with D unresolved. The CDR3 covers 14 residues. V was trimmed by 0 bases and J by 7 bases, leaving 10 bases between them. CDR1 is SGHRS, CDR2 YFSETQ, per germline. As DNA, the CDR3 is TGCGCCAGCAGCTTGGATCCAATGCGTGAAAAACTGTTTTTT. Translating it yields CASSLDPMREKLFF.

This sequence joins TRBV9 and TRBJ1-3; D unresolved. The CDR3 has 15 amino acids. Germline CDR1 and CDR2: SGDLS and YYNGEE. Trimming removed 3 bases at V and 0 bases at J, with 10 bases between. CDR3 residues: CASSARHGSGNTIYF. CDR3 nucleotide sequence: TGTGCCAGCAGCGCCCGACACGGCTCTGGAAACACCATATATTTT. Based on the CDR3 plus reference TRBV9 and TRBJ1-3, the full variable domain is DSGVTQTPKHLITATGQRVTLRCSPRSGDLSVYWYQQSLDQGLQFLIQYYNGEERAKGNILERFSAQQFPDLHSELNLSSLELGDSALYFCASSARHGSGNTIYFGEGSWLTVV.

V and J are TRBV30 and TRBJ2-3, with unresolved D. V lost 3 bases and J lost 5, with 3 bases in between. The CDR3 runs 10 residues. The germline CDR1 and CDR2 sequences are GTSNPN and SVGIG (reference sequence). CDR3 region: CAWSGDTQYF. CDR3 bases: TGTGCCTGGAGCGGAGATACGCAGTATTTT.

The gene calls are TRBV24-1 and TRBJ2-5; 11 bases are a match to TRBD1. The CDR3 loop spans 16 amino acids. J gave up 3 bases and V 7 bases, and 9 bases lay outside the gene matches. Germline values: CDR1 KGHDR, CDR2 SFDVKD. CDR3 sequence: CATRMGQGVFEETQYF. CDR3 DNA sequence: TGTGCCACCAGGATGGGACAGGGGGTGTTTGAAGAGACCCAGTACTTC.